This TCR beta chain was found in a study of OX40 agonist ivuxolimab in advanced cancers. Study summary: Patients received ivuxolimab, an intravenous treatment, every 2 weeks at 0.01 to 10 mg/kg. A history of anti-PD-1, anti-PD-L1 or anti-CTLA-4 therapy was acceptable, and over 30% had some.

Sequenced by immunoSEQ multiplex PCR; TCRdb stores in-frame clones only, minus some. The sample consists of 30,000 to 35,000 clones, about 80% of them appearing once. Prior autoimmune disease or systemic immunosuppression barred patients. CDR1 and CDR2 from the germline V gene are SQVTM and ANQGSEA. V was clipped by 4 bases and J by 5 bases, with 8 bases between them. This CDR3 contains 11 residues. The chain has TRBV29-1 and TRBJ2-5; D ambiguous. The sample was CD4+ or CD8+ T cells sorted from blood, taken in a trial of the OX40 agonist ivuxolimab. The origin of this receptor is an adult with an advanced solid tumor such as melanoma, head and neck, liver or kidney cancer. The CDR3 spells CSVVFLETQYF. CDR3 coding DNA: TGCAGCGTTGTATTCTTGGAGACCCAGTACTTC.